This entry is about one TCR beta chain. This sample is drawn from a study of shared clonotypes between healthy human individuals. Trimming cost V 4 bases and J 5 bases, with 20 bases left between them. The CDR3 spans 17 residues. Germline lookup yields CDR1 MNHEY and CDR2 SMNVEV (reference sequence). Only in-frame clones appear in the TCRdb table, and some are missing; sequencing was by immunoSEQ multiplex PCR. The sample holds some 1,100,000 clones; around 82% are singletons and the top ten take around 0.47%. Sequenced: memory CD4+ T cells from PBMCs. The subset denotes: CD45RA-negative fraction. This clonotype was sampled from a man aged 18 to 30 in good health. Some clones in this sample may be carry-over from other donors' samples. The J gene is TRBJ2-2, the V gene TRBV27, with D perhaps TRBD2 (5 bases). DNA for the CDR3: TGTGCCAGCAGTTCACTTCGACCCTTGAGGGAAACCGGGGAGCTGTTTTTT. Translation: CASSSLRPLRETGELFF.